The 11 T cell receptor beta chains below were found in one sample sequenced in a study of T cells after yellow fever vaccination. Via MiXCR, TCRdb re-called the 5' RACE reads, giving one row per CDR3 protein. The sample has around 310,000 distinct CDR3 sequences; 3% to 4.5% are singletons. Sample: PBMCs, taken 5 days after the yellow fever booster vaccination. The receptors were sampled from a man aged 18 to 30 who received the YFV17D yellow fever vaccine.

There are a few counts of this clonotype. The V gene is TRBV6-2 or TRBV6-3, the J gene TRBJ2-7; tentatively, D is TRBD1 or TRBD2 (5 bases each). The germline V gene encodes CDR1 MNHEY and CDR2 SVGEGT. There are 12 residues in the CDR3. V lost 6 bases and J 6 bases, leaving 12 bases between the germline ends. The CDR3 region has the DNA TGTGCCAGCAGGAGGGGAAGACTCGAGCAGTACTTC. It specifies CASRRGRLEQYF.

There are many counts of this clonotype. This rearrangement joins TRBV6-5 to TRBJ2-7, with D unresolved. Germline values: CDR1 MNHEY, CDR2 SVGAGI. This CDR3 has 14 amino acids. V was cut by 0 bases and J by 2 bases, with 8 bases left in between. CDR3 coding DNA: TGTGCCAGCAGTTACTCAGACACTACCTACGAGCAGTACTTC. It yields the protein CASSYSDTTYEQYF.

This clonotype has at least ten counts. The chain combines TRBV9 with TRBJ2-1; D might be TRBD2 (5 bases). CDR1 is SGDLS, CDR2 YYNGEE, per germline. V was cut by 0 bases and J by 4 bases, with 8 bases left in between. The CDR3 is made up of 14 amino acids. The CDR3, as DNA: TGTGCCAGCAGCGTAGGCCCGGGGTACAATGAGCAGTTCTTC. It specifies CASSVGPGYNEQFF. Together with reference TRBV9 and TRBJ2-1, the CDR3 gives the full variable domain: DSGVTQTPKHLITATGQRVTLRCSPRSGDLSVYWYQQSLDQGLQFLIQYYNGEERAKGNILERFSAQQFPDLHSELNLSSLELGDSALYFCASSVGPGYNEQFFGPGTRLTVL.

V usage is TRBV6-5 and J usage is TRBJ1-4, with 7 bases identical to TRBD1. The CDR3 runs 14 residues. CDR1 MNHEY and CDR2 SVGAGI come from the germline V gene. V was pared by 6 bases and J by 3 bases, with 4 bases of the junction left unmatched. CDR3 sequence (DNA): TGTGCCAGCAGAGGCAGGGGGGCTAATGAAAAACTGTTTTTT. Translating it yields CASRGRGANEKLFF.

This clonotype has ten or more counts. The chain recombines TRBV5-6 with TRBJ2-1; possible D gene TRBD1, 6 bases. Between the trimmed V and J ends, which lost 3 bases and 0 bases, there was a span of 7 bases. There are 14 residues in the CDR3. Per the germline V gene, CDR1 is SGHDT and CDR2 is YYEEEE. CDR3 bases: TGTGCCAGCAGCTGGGACAACTCCTACAATGAGCAGTTCTTC. Translated: CASSWDNSYNEQFF. Full variable domain (outside the CDR3, taken from reference TRBV5-6 and TRBJ2-1): DAGVTQSPTHLIKTRGQQVTLRCSPKSGHDTVSWYQQALGQGPQFIFQYYEEEERQRGNFPDRFSGHQFPNYSSELNVNALLLGDSALYLCASSWDNSYNEQFFGPGTRLTVL.

This clonotype was recorded a few times. This chain uses TRBV6-2 or TRBV6-3 with TRBJ1-4; TRBD1 matches at 8 bases. The V gene end was trimmed by 7 bases and the J gene end by 5 bases; junction bases not matched to a gene: 6. In germline, CDR1 is MNHEY, CDR2 SVGEGT. This CDR3 region has 14 residues. Here the CDR3 DNA reads TGTGCCAGCACCCCGGGACAGGTGAATGAAAAACTGTTTTTT. Its protein is CASTPGQVNEKLFF.

This clonotype was observed at least ten times. The J gene is TRBJ2-4, the V gene TRBV12-3 or TRBV12-4; D perhaps matches TRBD2 (6 bases). The length of the CDR3 is 16 residues. Trimming cost V 6 bases and J 5 bases, with 20 bases left between them. CDR3 region: CASSLGVRRVQNIQYF. In DNA, the CDR3 is TGTGCCAGCAGCCTAGGGGTGCGGAGGGTCCAAAACATTCAGTACTTC.

The V gene is TRBV27, the J gene TRBJ2-3; D is possibly TRBD2 (5 bases). V lost 7 bases, J lost 6 bases, and 17 bases lay in between. CDR3 size: 14 residues. Germline CDR1 reads MNHEY; CDR2 reads SMNVEV (reference sequence). DNA for the CDR3: TGTGCCAGCACCCTGGGATTTGGCGGGGATACGCAGTATTTT. It translates to CASTLGFGGDTQYF.

At least ten counts were recorded for this clonotype. CDR3 in amino acids: CASSWLPAGAYQETQYF. CDR3 DNA: TGCGCCAGCAGCTGGCTCCCGGCGGGGGCGTACCAAGAGACCCAGTACTTC. V is TRBV5-1 and J is TRBJ2-5; TRBD2 is a possible D gene (7 bases). Germline CDR1 reads SGHRS; CDR2 reads YFSETQ. The V and J ends lost 3 bases and 0 bases respectively, with 18 bases between them. The CDR3 loop spans 17 amino acids.

This clonotype was found a few times. The chain links TRBV6-2 or TRBV6-3 to TRBJ2-1; 7 nucleotides line up with TRBD2. The CDR3 is 10 residues long. Looked up from germline, CDR1 is MNHEY and CDR2 is SVGEGT. The J segment lost 10 bases and the V segment lost 8 bases, leaving 2 bases of the junction unmatched. The CDR3 nucleotides are TGTGCCAGCTCCGGGGGGGAGCAGTTCTTC. The encoded protein is CASSGGEQFF.

The V call is TRBV29-1, the J call TRBJ2-6; D gene unclear. CDR3 length: 11 amino acids. Trimming stripped 2 bases from V and 13 bases from J, with 9 bases between. CDR1 SQVTM and CDR2 ANQGSEA come from the germline V gene. CDR3 in amino acids: CSVEYGPVLTF. CDR3 DNA sequence: TGCAGCGTTGAATACGGTCCAGTCCTGACTTTC.